Below are 32 T cell receptor beta chains sequenced from a single sample in a study of T cells after yellow fever vaccination. Each CDR3 protein is one row after TCRdb ran MiXCR on the 5' RACE reads. In the table there are approximately 550,000 distinct CDR3 sequences, 13% of which are singletons. Specimen: PBMCs, collected on the day of the yellow fever booster vaccination. These receptor sequences come from a man aged 25-45 years who received the YFV17D yellow fever vaccine.

Only a few counts were recorded for this clonotype. This chain uses TRBV7-2 with TRBJ2-1, with a tentative D call TRBD2 (5 bases). CDR3 length: 16 amino acids. The V end lost 1 base, the J end lost 4 bases, and 14 bases lay between the germline ends. CDR1 is SGHTA, CDR2 FQGNSA, per germline. The chain's CDR3 is CASSLDGVGLYNEQFF. The CDR3 DNA follows: TGTGCCAGCAGCTTAGACGGGGTGGGGTTGTACAATGAGCAGTTCTTC.

This clonotype occurred a few times. This chain connects TRBV7-2 to TRBJ2-5; D not resolved. V lost 1 base and J lost 13, with 16 bases in between. The germline V gene encodes CDR1 SGHTA and CDR2 FQGNSA. CDR3 length: 13 residues. The CDR3 loop reads CASSLGGLGVRYF. The CDR3 DNA sequence: TGTGCCAGCAGCTTAGGGGGTCTCGGAGTTCGGTACTTC.

This chain connects TRBV4-3 to TRBJ2-5; a possible D gene is TRBD2 (6 bases). Trimming removed 0 bases from V and 5 bases from J, with 13 bases in between. Germline assignment: CDR1 LGHNA and CDR2 YSLEER. The CDR3 is 15 amino acids. CDR3 region: CASSQDWGVGETQYF. The CDR3 DNA reads TGCGCCAGCAGCCAAGATTGGGGGGTCGGGGAGACCCAGTACTTC.

This clonotype was counted many times. The chain joins TRBV7-3 to TRBJ2-3, with 9 bases fitting TRBD1. Germline loops: CDR1 SGHTA, CDR2 FQGTGA. V lost 6 bases to trimming and J lost 4 bases; unmatched junction nucleotides: 2. This CDR3 region has 13 residues. The CDR3 nucleotides are TGTGCCAGCAGGGGACAGGGCGCAGATACGCAGTATTTT. This gives the protein CASRGQGADTQYF.

This rearrangement joins TRBV27 to TRBJ1-5; TRBD1 agrees at 7 bases. From germline, CDR1 is MNHEY and CDR2 SMNVEV (reference sequence). The V and J ends lost 3 bases and 5 bases, in that order; junction bases with no gene match: 4. This CDR3 has 14 residues. CDR3 region: CASSFGQAYQPQHF. DNA of the CDR3: TGTGCCAGCAGTTTCGGACAGGCTTATCAGCCCCAGCATTTT.

There are a few counts of this clonotype. The chain joins TRBV6-1 to TRBJ1-6; D possibly corresponds to TRBD1 (5 bases). The germline V and J ends were trimmed by 5 bases and 8 bases, with 22 bases remaining between them. This CDR3 is built from 17 residues. Germline CDR1 is MNHNS and CDR2 is SASEGT. The CDR3 nucleotides read TGTGCCAGCAGTCTTCAATCGCCCGGCGGGGGAGATTCACCCCTCCACTTT. Translated: CASSLQSPGGGDSPLHF.

This clonotype has more than one count but fewer than ten. This chain links TRBV9 with TRBJ1-5; D is perhaps TRBD1 (6 bases). Germline-derived CDR1 and CDR2 are SGDLS and YYNGEE. Trimming left V 3 bases short and J 12 bases short, with 22 bases between. The CDR3 consists of 15 residues. This CDR3 is CASSAEGGGPQVQHF. The CDR3 nucleotides are TGTGCCAGCAGCGCAGAGGGCGGGGGGCCGCAGGTCCAGCATTTT.

Concerning this clonotype itself: A much larger clone lies a single base off, so this may be a read error. This chain connects TRBV7-2 to TRBJ2-3, with 7 bases lining up with TRBD1. CDR3 length: 13 amino acids. The germline gives CDR1 SGHTA, CDR2 FQGNSA. Trimming removed 3 bases from V and 4 bases from J; junction bases left unmatched: 1. DNA of the CDR3: TGTGCCAGCAGCTTTCAGGGGGCAGATACGCAGTATTTT. The encoded protein is CASSFQGADTQYF. Variable domain in full (rest from reference TRBV7-2 and TRBJ2-3): GAGVSQSPSNKVTEKGKDVELRCDPISGHTALYWYRQSLGQGLEFLIYFQGNSAPDKSGLPSDRFSAERTGGSVSTLTIQRTQQEDSAVYLCASSFQGADTQYFGPGTRLTVL.

This clonotype was counted ten times or more. The V and J genes are TRBV7-9 and TRBJ2-1; no reliable D call. The CDR3 extends over 13 amino acids. V gave up 2 bases and J gave up 4 bases, with 6 bases separating them. CDR1 and CDR2 (germline): SEHNR, FQNEAQ (reference sequence). The CDR3 sequence is CASSLQEYNEQFF. The DNA for the CDR3 is TGTGCCAGCAGCTTACAGGAATACAATGAGCAGTTCTTC.

The rearrangement joins TRBV7-8 to TRBJ1-5, with D uncertain. V lost 1 base to trimming and J lost 6 bases, with 7 bases between them. Germline assignment: CDR1 SGHVS and CDR2 FQNEAQ. CDR3 size: 13 residues. CDR3 sequence (DNA): TGTGCCAGCAGCTTAGTTCGTCCTCAGCCCCAGCATTTT. Protein sequence: CASSLVRPQPQHF.

The chain links TRBV28 to TRBJ1-2; D perhaps matches TRBD1 (5 bases). Germline lookup yields CDR1 MDHEN and CDR2 SYDVKM. The germline V and J ends were trimmed by 5 bases and 8 bases, with 12 bases remaining between them. The CDR3 extends over 12 amino acids. The CDR3 sequence: CASSPAGRGYTF. CDR3 DNA sequence: TGTGCCAGCAGTCCCGCGGGACGCGGCTACACCTTC.

This clonotype was picked up a small number of times. The chain has TRBV9 and TRBJ1-3; no reliable D call. Trimming left V 0 bases short and J 7 bases short, with 5 bases between. Germline values: CDR1 SGDLS, CDR2 YYNGEE. This CDR3 is 12 amino acids long. CDR3 sequence: CASSVDGNTIYF. The CDR3 DNA reads as TGTGCCAGCAGCGTAGATGGGAACACCATATATTTT.

This clonotype has more than one count but fewer than ten. This chain uses TRBV20-1 with TRBJ2-3; D call uncertain. The CDR3 runs to 12 residues. In germline, CDR1 is DFQATT, CDR2 SNEGSKA (reference sequence). V lost 3 bases and J 8 bases, leaving 12 bases between the germline ends. The CDR3 sequence is CSARTGHGTQYF. The CDR3, as DNA: TGCAGTGCTAGGACGGGCCACGGTACGCAGTATTTT.

At least ten counts were recorded for this clonotype. The chain is built from TRBV5-1 and TRBJ2-1; D is perhaps TRBD1 or TRBD2 (5 bases each). The germline V gene has CDR1 SGHRS and CDR2 YFSETQ. This CDR3 contains 12 residues. V lost 1 base and J 8 bases, leaving 7 bases between the germline ends. CDR3 nucleotides: TGCGCCAGCAGCTTGCGGGGCTATGAGCAGTTCTTC. Residues: CASSLRGYEQFF.

As DNA, the CDR3 is TGTGCCAGCAGCCAAAAGTTAGGACTAGCGGGAGGGCGGGCCAATGAGCAGTTCTTC. Translating it yields CASSQKLGLAGGRANEQFF. The chain links TRBV3-1 to TRBJ2-1, with 15 bases aligning to TRBD2. Per germline, CDR1 LGHDT and CDR2 YNNKEL (reference sequence). The length of the CDR3 is 19 residues. J gave up 6 bases and V 2 bases, and 11 bases lay outside the gene matches.

The chain uses TRBV6-1 and TRBJ2-7, with 9 nucleotides matching TRBD2. The CDR3 contains 17 residues. Trimming removed 6 bases from V and 3 bases from J; junction bases left unmatched: 15. Germline V gene lookup returns CDR1 MNHNS and CDR2 SASEGT. The CDR3 here is CASSQTAPGLAFYEQYF. Here the CDR3 DNA reads TGTGCCAGCAGCCAAACGGCCCCGGGACTAGCCTTCTACGAGCAGTACTTC.

The table lists this clonotype with a few counts. This chain connects TRBV20-1 to TRBJ2-1; 7 positions match TRBD1. Germline trimming cut 2 bases from V and 5 bases from J; bases unmatched to any gene: 9. Germline V gene lookup returns CDR1 DFQATT and CDR2 SNEGSKA (reference sequence). The CDR3 covers 15 residues. The CDR3 sequence is CSARLGGGGNNEQFF. The CDR3 DNA sequence: TGCAGTGCTAGATTAGGGGGCGGAGGAAACAATGAGCAGTTCTTC.

This clonotype was found a few times. The chain carries TRBV5-1 and TRBJ2-5; the D gene is possibly TRBD1 (5 bases). Germline CDR1 is SGHRS and CDR2 is YFSETQ. Trimming left V 4 bases short and J 4 bases short, with 17 bases between. The length of the CDR3 is 15 residues. The CDR3, as DNA: TGCGCCAGCAGCCGCTCGACCGAAAGGGGAGAGACCCAGTACTTC. As protein: CASSRSTERGETQYF.

This chain links TRBV12-3 or TRBV12-4 with TRBJ2-2, with D unclear. V shed 6 bases and J shed 6 bases, with 17 bases lying between them. This CDR3 is built from 15 residues. This CDR3 reads CASRPKVIAPGELFF. The CDR3, as DNA: TGTGCCAGCAGGCCTAAGGTGATCGCCCCCGGGGAGCTGTTTTTT.

The chain employs TRBV27 and TRBJ1-1; no clear D. The length of the CDR3 is 13 residues. The V and J ends lost 0 bases and 6 bases respectively, with 8 bases between them. CDR1 is MNHEY, CDR2 SMNVEV, per germline (reference sequence). CDR3 amino acids: CASSLSGIPEAFF. The DNA for the CDR3 is TGTGCCAGCAGTTTATCTGGGATACCTGAAGCTTTCTTT.

This clonotype was recorded a few times. The chain carries TRBV19 and TRBJ2-6, with D hard to call. The CDR3 consists of 12 residues. Germline CDR1 is LNHDA and CDR2 is SQIVND (reference sequence). The CDR3 spells CKIGVGANVLTF. The CDR3 DNA follows: TGTAAGATTGGGGTCGGGGCCAACGTCCTGACTTTC.

The rearrangement links TRBV7-2 to TRBJ1-1, with D perhaps matching TRBD1 (6 bases). The CDR3 spans 15 residues. Germline CDR1 and CDR2: SGHTA and FQGNSA. V was pared by 3 bases and J by 5 bases, with 16 bases between. CDR3 loop: CASSLYWGLGTEAFF. The CDR3 coding sequence is TGTGCCAGCAGCTTGTACTGGGGGCTGGGAACTGAAGCTTTCTTT. Combining the CDR3 with reference TRBV7-2 and TRBJ1-1 gives the whole variable domain GAGVSQSPSNKVTEKGKDVELRCDPISGHTALYWYRQSLGQGLEFLIYFQGNSAPDKSGLPSDRFSAERTGGSVSTLTIQRTQQEDSAVYLCASSLYWGLGTEAFFGQGTRLTVV.

The rearrangement uses TRBV7-2 and TRBJ2-5; 8 bases align to TRBD2. The V segment lost 5 bases and the J segment 4 bases; nucleotides outside the gene matches: 6. The V gene's germline CDR1 is SGHTA and CDR2 FQGNSA. The CDR3 extends over 14 amino acids. For the CDR3, the DNA is TGTGCCAGCAGCCTTAGCGGGAAGCGAGAGACCCAGTACTTC. This gives the protein CASSLSGKRETQYF.

This clonotype was observed a handful of times. The rearrangement uses TRBV12-3 or TRBV12-4 and TRBJ2-7, with 9 bases aligning to TRBD2. There are 16 residues in the CDR3. J lost 2 bases, V lost 5 bases, and 10 bases had no gene match. CDR3 bases: TGTGCCAGCAGTGTCCTCTCCGCGGGAGGGCCCTACGAGCAGTACTTC. Encoded protein: CASSVLSAGGPYEQYF.

This chain connects TRBV7-2 to TRBJ2-1; possible D gene TRBD2, 5 bases. The CDR3 extends over 14 amino acids. Looked up from germline, CDR1 is SGHTA and CDR2 is FQGNSA. The V end was cut by 5 bases, the J end by 7 bases, with 15 bases between. CDR3 DNA: TGTGCCAGCAGCCCGAGCCCAGCGGTAAATGAGCAGTTCTTC. It translates to CASSPSPAVNEQFF.

The rearrangement links TRBV15 to TRBJ2-3, with 7 bases that match TRBD1. The ends lost 6 bases at V and 0 bases at J; junction bases unmatched: 6. The CDR3 spans 15 residues. Germline loops: CDR1 LNHNV, CDR2 YYDKDF (reference sequence). CDR3 residues: CATREGQFSTDTQYF. CDR3 DNA: TGTGCCACCAGAGAGGGACAGTTCAGCACAGATACGCAGTATTTT. Using reference TRBV15 and TRBJ2-3 for the parts outside the CDR3, the full variable domain is DAMVIQNPRYQVTQFGKPVTLSCSQTLNHNVMYWYQQKSSQAPKLLFHYYDKDFNNEADTPDNFQSRRPNTSFCFLDIRSPGLGDTAMYLCATREGQFSTDTQYFGPGTRLTVL.

V gene TRBV14 combines with J gene TRBJ2-1; no reliable D call. The length of the CDR3 is 18 residues. Trimming removed 0 bases at V and 0 bases at J, with 15 bases between. Per the germline V gene, CDR1 is SGHDN and CDR2 is FVKESK. CDR3 loop: CASSQDNRGLSSYNEQFF. The CDR3 region has the DNA TGTGCCAGCAGCCAAGATAATCGCGGATTGAGCTCCTACAATGAGCAGTTCTTC.

This clonotype has a handful of counts. The gene calls are TRBV7-2 and TRBJ1-6; a weak D match, TRBD1 (5 bases). V was shortened by 7 bases and J by 6 bases, with 13 bases between the two germline ends. The germline CDR1 and CDR2 sequences are SGHTA and FQGNSA. This CDR3 spans 14 amino acids. The CDR3 DNA reads as TGTGCCAGCACCGCGGGGAGGGGTAATTCACCCCTCCACTTT. It is translated as CASTAGRGNSPLHF.

This clonotype was recorded a few times. This sequence joins TRBV12-3 or TRBV12-4 and TRBJ2-5, with D possibly being TRBD2 (5 bases). The ends were cut back, 7 bases at V and 4 bases at J, with 13 bases in the middle. There are 13 residues in the CDR3. CDR3 residues: CASNLGLRETQYF. DNA of the CDR3: TGTGCCAGCAACTTAGGACTCCGAGAGACCCAGTACTTC.

This clonotype was detected only a few times. J is TRBJ2-2 and V is TRBV29-1; no firm D call. The CDR3 spans 13 residues. Germline CDR1 is SQVTM and CDR2 is ANQGSEA. V was pared by 7 bases and J by 1 base, with 10 bases between. DNA of the CDR3: TGCAGCGCCGACAAGGGGAACACCGGGGAGCTGTTTTTT. Amino acid sequence: CSADKGNTGELFF.

V and J are TRBV19 and TRBJ2-1; 11 bases line up with TRBD2. The trim removed 9 bases at V and 7 bases at J, leaving 8 bases unmatched. CDR1 is LNHDA and CDR2 is SQIVND in the germline V gene (reference sequence). The CDR3 has 14 residues. DNA for the CDR3: TGTGCCAGCACCTTAGCGGGAGGGAGGAATGAGCAGTTCTTC. This encodes CASTLAGGRNEQFF.

The chain couples TRBV5-1 to TRBJ1-4, with 10 bases identical to TRBD1. The CDR3 is 15 residues long. Trimming took 4 bases from V and 7 from J; bases not matched to a gene: 7. Germline-derived CDR1 and CDR2 are SGHRS and YFSETQ. CDR3 loop: CASSLQGTGAEKLFF. In nucleotides, the CDR3 is TGCGCCAGCAGCCTCCAAGGGACAGGGGCTGAAAAACTGTTTTTT.